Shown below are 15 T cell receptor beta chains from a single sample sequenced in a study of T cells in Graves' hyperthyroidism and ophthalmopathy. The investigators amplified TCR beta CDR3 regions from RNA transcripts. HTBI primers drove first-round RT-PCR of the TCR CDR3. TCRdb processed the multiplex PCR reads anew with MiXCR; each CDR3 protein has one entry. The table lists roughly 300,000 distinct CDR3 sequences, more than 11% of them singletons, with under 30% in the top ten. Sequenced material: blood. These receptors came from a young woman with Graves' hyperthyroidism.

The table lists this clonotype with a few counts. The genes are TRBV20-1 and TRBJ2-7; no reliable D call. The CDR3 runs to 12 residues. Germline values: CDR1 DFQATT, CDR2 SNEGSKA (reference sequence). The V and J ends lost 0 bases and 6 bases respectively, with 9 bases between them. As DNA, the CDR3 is TGCAGTGCTAGAGATCGGGCCGTCGAGCAGTACTTC. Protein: CSARDRAVEQYF.

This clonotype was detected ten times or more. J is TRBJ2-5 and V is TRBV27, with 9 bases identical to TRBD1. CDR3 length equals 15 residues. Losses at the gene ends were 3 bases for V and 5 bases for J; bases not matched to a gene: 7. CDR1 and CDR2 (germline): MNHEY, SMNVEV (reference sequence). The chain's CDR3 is CASSFRDRAEETQYF. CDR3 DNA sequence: TGTGCCAGCAGTTTCAGGGACAGGGCAGAGGAGACCCAGTACTTC.

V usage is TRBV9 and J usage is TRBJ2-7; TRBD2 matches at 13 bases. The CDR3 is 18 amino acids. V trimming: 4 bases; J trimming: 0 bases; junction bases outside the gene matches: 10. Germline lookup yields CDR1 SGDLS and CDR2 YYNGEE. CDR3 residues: CASSPGLAGTTVSYEQYF. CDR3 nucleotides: TGTGCCAGCAGCCCGGGACTAGCGGGAACGACCGTCTCCTACGAGCAGTACTTC.

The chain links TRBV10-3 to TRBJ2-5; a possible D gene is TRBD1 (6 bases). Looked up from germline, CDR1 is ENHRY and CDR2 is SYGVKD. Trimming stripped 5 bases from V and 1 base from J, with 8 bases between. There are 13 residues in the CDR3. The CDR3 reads CAISQGLQETQYF. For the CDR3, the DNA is TGTGCCATCAGTCAGGGGCTCCAAGAGACCCAGTACTTC.

The CDR3 DNA reads TGCAGTGCTAGCCTCATAGCGGGAGCAGATACGCAGTATTTT. Encoded protein: CSASLIAGADTQYF. The chain joins TRBV20-1 to TRBJ2-3; 9 nucleotides agree with TRBD2. The CDR3 has 14 amino acids. Per the germline V gene, CDR1 is DFQATT and CDR2 is SNEGSKA (reference sequence). The ends lost 3 bases at V and 4 bases at J; junction bases unmatched: 5.

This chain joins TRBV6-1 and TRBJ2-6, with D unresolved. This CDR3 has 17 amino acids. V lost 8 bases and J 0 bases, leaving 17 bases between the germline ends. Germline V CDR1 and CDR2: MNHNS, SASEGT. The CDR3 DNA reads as TGTGCCAGCTCGAAAGGGCTACGGTTCTCTGGGGCCAACGTCCTGACTTTC. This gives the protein CASSKGLRFSGANVLTF.

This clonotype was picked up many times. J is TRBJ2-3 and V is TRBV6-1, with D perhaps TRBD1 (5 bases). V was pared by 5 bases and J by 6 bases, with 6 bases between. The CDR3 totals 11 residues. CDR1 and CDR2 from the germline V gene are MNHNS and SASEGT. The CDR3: CASSTGDTQYF. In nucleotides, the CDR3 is TGTGCCAGCAGTACAGGCGATACGCAGTATTTT.

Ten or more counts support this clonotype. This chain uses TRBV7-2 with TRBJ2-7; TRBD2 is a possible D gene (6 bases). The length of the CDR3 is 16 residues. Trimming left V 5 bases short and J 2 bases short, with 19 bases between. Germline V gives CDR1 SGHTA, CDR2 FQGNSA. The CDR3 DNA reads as TGTGCCAGCAGCCCCGGGGCGGGGACGCCCCCCTACGAGCAGTACTTC. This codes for CASSPGAGTPPYEQYF.

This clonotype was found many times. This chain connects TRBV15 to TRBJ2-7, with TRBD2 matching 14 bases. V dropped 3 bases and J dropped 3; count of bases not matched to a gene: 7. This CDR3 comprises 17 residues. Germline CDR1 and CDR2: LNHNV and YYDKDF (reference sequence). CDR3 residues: CATSSFFGLAGGYEQYF. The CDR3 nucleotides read TGTGCCACCAGCAGCTTCTTTGGACTAGCGGGAGGCTACGAGCAGTACTTC.

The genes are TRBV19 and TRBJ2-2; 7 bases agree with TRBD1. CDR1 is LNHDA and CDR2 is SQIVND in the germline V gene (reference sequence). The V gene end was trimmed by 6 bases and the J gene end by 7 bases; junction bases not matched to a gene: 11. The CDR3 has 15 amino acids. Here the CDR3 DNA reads TGTGCCAGTAGGAAGGAAGGGGGCCCCGGCGGGGAGCTGTTTTTT. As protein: CASRKEGGPGGELFF.

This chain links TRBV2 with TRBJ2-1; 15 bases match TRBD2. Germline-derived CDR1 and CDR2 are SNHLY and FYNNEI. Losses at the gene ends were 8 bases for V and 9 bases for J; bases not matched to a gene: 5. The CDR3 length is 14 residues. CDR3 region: CASPGGLAGGEQFF. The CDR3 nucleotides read TGTGCCAGCCCCGGGGGACTAGCGGGAGGTGAGCAGTTCTTC.

The CDR3: CSASDFFYNEQFF. The CDR3 DNA is TGCAGTGCTAGTGATTTCTTCTACAATGAGCAGTTCTTC. The chain employs TRBV20-1 and TRBJ2-1; D unclear. CDR1 is DFQATT and CDR2 is SNEGSKA in the germline V gene (reference sequence). Trimming cost V 3 bases and J 3 bases, with 9 bases left between them. This CDR3 has 13 residues.

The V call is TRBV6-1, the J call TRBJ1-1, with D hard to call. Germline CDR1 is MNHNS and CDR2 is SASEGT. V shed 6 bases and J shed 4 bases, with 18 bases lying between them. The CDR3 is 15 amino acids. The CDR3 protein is CASRVKVAAATEAFF. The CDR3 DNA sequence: TGTGCCAGCAGGGTTAAGGTCGCAGCCGCCACTGAAGCTTTCTTT.

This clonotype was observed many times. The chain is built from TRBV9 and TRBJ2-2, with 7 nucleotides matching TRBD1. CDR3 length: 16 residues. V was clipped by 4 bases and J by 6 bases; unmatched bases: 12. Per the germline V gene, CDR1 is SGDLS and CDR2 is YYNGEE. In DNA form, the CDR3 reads TGTGCCAGCAGCACCCGGGGACAGCTAGGAGCCGGGGAGCTGTTTTTT. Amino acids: CASSTRGQLGAGELFF.

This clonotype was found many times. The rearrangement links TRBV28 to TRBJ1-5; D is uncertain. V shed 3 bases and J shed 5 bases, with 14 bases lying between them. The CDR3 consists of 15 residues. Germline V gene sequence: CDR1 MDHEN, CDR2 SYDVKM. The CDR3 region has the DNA TGTGCCAGCAGTTTTAAATACGGTGGCTATCAGCCCCAGCATTTT. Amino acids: CASSFKYGGYQPQHF.